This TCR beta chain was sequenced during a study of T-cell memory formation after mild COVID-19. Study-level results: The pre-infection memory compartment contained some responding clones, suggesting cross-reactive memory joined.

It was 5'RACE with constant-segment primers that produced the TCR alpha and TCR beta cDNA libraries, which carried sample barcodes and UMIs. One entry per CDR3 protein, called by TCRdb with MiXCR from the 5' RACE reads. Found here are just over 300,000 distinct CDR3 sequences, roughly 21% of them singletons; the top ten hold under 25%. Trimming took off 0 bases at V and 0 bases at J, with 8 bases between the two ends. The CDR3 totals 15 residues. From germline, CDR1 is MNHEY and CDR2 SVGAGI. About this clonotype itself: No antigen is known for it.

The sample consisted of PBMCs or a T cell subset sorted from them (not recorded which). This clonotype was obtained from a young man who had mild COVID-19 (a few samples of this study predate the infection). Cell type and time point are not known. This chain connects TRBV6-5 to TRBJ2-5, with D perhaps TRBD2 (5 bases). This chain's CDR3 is CASSYSWTDQETQYF. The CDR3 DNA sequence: TGTGCCAGCAGTTACTCCTGGACTGACCAAGAGACCCAGTACTTC.